These 10 T cell receptor beta chains originate from one sample sequenced in a study of vaccination effects on CD4 cells after COVID-19. These receptors lack a known antigen. The culture ran for approximately 9 days before CD4+ T cells were isolated. The protocol was immunoSEQ multiplex PCR, while the TCRdb copy is restricted to in-frame clones and leaves out a portion. This table has 70,000 to 85,000 clones, more than 70% appearing once. Sample: CD4+ T cells from PBMCs cultured without peptide, taken before COVID-19 vaccination. These TCRs come from a human donor who received a COVID-19 vaccine.

The chain uses TRBV4-3 and TRBJ1-4, with a possible D match to TRBD1 (5 bases). Trimming stripped 0 bases from V and 7 bases from J, with 12 bases between. From germline, CDR1 is LGHNA and CDR2 YSLEER. CDR3 length: 15 amino acids. The CDR3 sequence: CASSQDGSGGEKLFF. The CDR3 DNA follows: TGCGCCAGCAGCCAAGACGGGTCTGGGGGTGAAAAACTGTTTTTT.

The chain recombines TRBV6-6 with TRBJ1-4; D remains unclear. Germline lookup yields CDR1 MNHNY and CDR2 SVGAGI (reference sequence). V lost 3 bases and J lost 2, with 7 bases in between. This CDR3 comprises 14 residues. Here the CDR3 reads CASSYGLTNEKLFF. The CDR3 DNA sequence: TGTGCCAGCAGTTATGGGTTGACTAATGAAAAACTGTTTTTT.

V usage is TRBV5-1 and J usage is TRBJ1-5; a weak D match, TRBD1 (5 bases). The CDR3 loop spans 14 amino acids. Per the germline V gene, CDR1 is SGHRS and CDR2 is YFSETQ. V lost 2 bases to trimming and J lost 7 bases, with 13 bases between them. The CDR3 loop reads CASSLMGEDQPQHF. CDR3 nucleotides: TGCGCCAGCAGCTTAATGGGGGAAGACCAGCCCCAGCATTTT.

This clone was detected once. The chain joins TRBV3-1 (or the pseudogene TRBV3-2) to TRBJ2-5, with 11 positions matching TRBD2. This CDR3 is built from 15 residues. Germline CDR1 and CDR2: LGHDT and YNNKEL (reference sequence). The V segment lost 0 bases and the J segment 8 bases; nucleotides outside the gene matches: 5. CDR3 amino acids: CASSQEASGGLTQYF. DNA for the CDR3: TGTGCCAGCAGCCAAGAGGCTAGCGGGGGGTTAACCCAGTACTTC.

The rearrangement joins TRBV7-2 to TRBJ2-2; weak D call: TRBD2 (7 bases). Germline V CDR1 and CDR2: SGHTA, FQGNSA. Trimming removed 0 bases at V and 8 bases at J, with 16 bases between. The CDR3 is 16 residues long. As DNA, the CDR3 is TGTGCCAGCAGCTTAGCGGGGCGGGGGCCCCAGGGGGAGCTGTTTTTT. The encoded protein is CASSLAGRGPQGELFF.

This chain uses TRBV5-4 with TRBJ2-4, with TRBD2 identical over 7 bases. This CDR3 region has 16 residues. Germline assignment: CDR1 SGHNT and CDR2 YYREEE (reference sequence). Unmatched junction bases numbered 5, after V lost 1 base and J lost 1 base. CDR3: CASSLMGGEAKNIQYF. The CDR3 region has the DNA TGTGCCAGCAGCTTGATGGGGGGGGAGGCCAAAAACATTCAGTACTTC.

This chain connects TRBV28 to TRBJ2-3, with 9 bases fitting TRBD2. V trimming: 1 base; J trimming: 0 bases; junction bases outside the gene matches: 8. Per germline, CDR1 MDHEN and CDR2 SYDVKM. This CDR3 comprises 18 residues. The CDR3 bases are TGTGCCAGCAGTTTATATTTTCGGCTAGCGGGAAGCACAGATACGCAGTATTTT. Translation gives CASSLYFRLAGSTDTQYF.

The chain joins TRBV4-1 to TRBJ2-6, with D unclear. Germline V gene lookup returns CDR1 MGHRA and CDR2 YSYEKL. The CDR3 loop spans 16 amino acids. V was pared by 4 bases and J by 0 bases, with 10 bases between. The CDR3 loop reads CASSLTPDSGANVLTF. The DNA for the CDR3 is TGCGCCAGCAGCCTAACACCGGACTCTGGGGCCAACGTCCTGACTTTC.

This clone was counted once. The gene calls are TRBV6-1 and TRBJ1-6; no definite D call. Germline V gives CDR1 MNHNS, CDR2 SASEGT. The V and J ends lost 3 bases and 12 bases respectively, with 12 bases between them. CDR3 length equals 13 residues. CDR3 sequence: CASSDGAWEPLHF. Written as DNA, the CDR3 is TGTGCCAGCAGTGACGGTGCTTGGGAACCCCTCCACTTT.

This clone was counted a few times. The J gene is TRBJ1-6, the V gene TRBV6-6; D might be TRBD1 (6 bases). V was trimmed by 6 bases and J by 6 bases, leaving 12 bases between them. The CDR3 consists of 14 residues. The germline gives CDR1 MNHNY, CDR2 SVGAGI (reference sequence). Here the CDR3 DNA reads TGTGCCAGCAGCCAACAGGGAGGTAATTCACCCCTCCACTTT. Translated: CASSQQGGNSPLHF.